The 14 T cell receptor beta chains reported below all come from one sample, sequenced in a study of blood T cell repertoires in COVID-19. Sequenced by immunoSEQ multiplex PCR; TCRdb stores in-frame clones only, minus some. In the table there are roughly 84,000 clones, just under 80% of which are singletons. Sequencing used peripheral blood. The source is a man in his 60s with COVID-19, enrolled during active disease.

This clone was counted a single time. V gene TRBV9 combines with J gene TRBJ2-6; D is ambiguous. This CDR3 region has 14 residues. In germline, CDR1 is SGDLS, CDR2 YYNGEE. V lost 2 bases and J 0 bases, leaving 3 bases between the germline ends. As DNA, the CDR3 is TGTGCCAGCAGCGTTTACTCTGGGGCCAACGTCCTGACTTTC. It is translated as CASSVYSGANVLTF.

This chain connects TRBV6-1 to TRBJ1-4, with unresolved D. The V end lost 2 bases, the J end lost 5 bases, and 12 bases lay between the germline ends. The CDR3 loop spans 15 amino acids. CDR1 is MNHNS and CDR2 is SASEGT in the germline V gene. CDR3 nucleotides: TGTGCCAGCAGTGAAATGGAGGGTTGGAATGAAAAACTGTTTTTT. Encoded protein: CASSEMEGWNEKLFF.

This clone appeared once. The chain combines TRBV10-3 with TRBJ1-2; 7 bases match TRBD1. The CDR3 totals 16 residues. V lost 3 bases to trimming and J lost 7 bases; unmatched junction nucleotides: 14. The V gene's germline CDR1 is ENHRY and CDR2 SYGVKD. The CDR3 nucleotides read TGTGCCATCAGTGACCCCACCTCGACAGGGCTTAGTGGCTACACCTTC. This codes for CAISDPTSTGLSGYTF.

The chain joins TRBV6-5 to TRBJ2-3, with 9 bases aligning to TRBD1. V trimming: 4 bases; J trimming: 5 bases; junction bases outside the gene matches: 7. Germline CDR1 is MNHEY and CDR2 is SVGAGI. The CDR3 length is 15 residues. For the CDR3, the DNA is TGTGCCAGCAGTTCCCGGGACAGGGATATAGATACGCAGTATTTT. This encodes CASSSRDRDIDTQYF.

A few counts support this clone. The chain joins TRBV7-2 to TRBJ1-5; D remains unclear. The germline V gene has CDR1 SGHTA and CDR2 FQGNSA. The CDR3 runs to 15 residues. Trimming left V 5 bases short and J 0 bases short, with 11 bases between. The CDR3 here is CASSTWAHSNQPQHF. In nucleotides, the CDR3 is TGTGCCAGCAGCACCTGGGCCCATAGCAATCAGCCCCAGCATTTT.

The chain uses TRBV14 and TRBJ2-7; 11 positions agree with TRBD2. After removal of 2 bases from V and 1 base from J, the junction contained 10 bases not matched to a gene. The germline CDR1 and CDR2 sequences are SGHDN and FVKESK. There are 18 residues in the CDR3. CDR3 protein: CASSQRPSGRISSYEQYF. The CDR3, as DNA: TGTGCCAGCAGCCAACGACCTAGCGGGAGGATAAGTTCCTACGAGCAGTACTTC.

This clone was observed a single time. The chain employs TRBV7-3 and TRBJ2-7; tentative D call: TRBD2 (6 bases). CDR3 length equals 14 residues. Germline V CDR1 and CDR2: SGHTA, FQGTGA. With 5 bases removed from V and 7 bases from J, the gap between germline ends came to 18 bases. In nucleotides, the CDR3 is TGTGCCAGCAGCCCTGGGGCAGGGAGGTGGGAGCAGTACTTC. Residues: CASSPGAGRWEQYF.

The CDR3 DNA reads as TGTGCCAGCAGCCAAGACGCAGGAATCTACGAGCAGTACTTC. This sequence encodes CASSQDAGIYEQYF. V gene TRBV3-1 (or the pseudogene TRBV3-2) combines with J gene TRBJ2-7, with D hard to call. The CDR3 sequence is 14 residues long. The germline V gene encodes CDR1 LGHDT and CDR2 YNNKEL (reference sequence). V was clipped by 0 bases and J by 3 bases, with 9 bases between them.

For this clone: The sample contains more than one DNA sequence encoding this CDR3. The chain uses TRBV27 and TRBJ1-1; 7 positions agree with TRBD1. The ends lost 4 bases at V and 5 bases at J; junction bases unmatched: 4. Per the germline V gene, CDR1 is MNHEY and CDR2 is SMNVEV (reference sequence). CDR3 size: 13 residues. The CDR3 spells CASSSQGSTEAFF. The CDR3 DNA follows: TGTGCCAGCAGTTCACAGGGGTCTACTGAAGCTTTCTTT.

The rearrangement joins TRBV11-1 to TRBJ1-3; no definite D call. The V and J ends lost 1 base and 2 bases respectively, with 12 bases between them. Germline lookup yields CDR1 SGHAT and CDR2 FQDESV (reference sequence). The CDR3 is 16 amino acids. The CDR3: CASSLDLGRTGNTIYF. As DNA, the CDR3 is TGTGCCAGCAGCTTAGATCTCGGGAGGACTGGAAACACCATATATTTT.

The gene calls are TRBV6-5 and TRBJ2-3, with 8 bases lining up with TRBD1. The germline gives CDR1 MNHEY, CDR2 SVGAGI. This CDR3 region has 12 residues. The J segment lost 8 bases and the V segment lost 4 bases, leaving 2 bases of the junction unmatched. The CDR3 here is CASSFDRGTQYF. CDR3 DNA sequence: TGTGCCAGCAGTTTCGACAGGGGTACGCAGTATTTT.

The chain joins TRBV7-2 to TRBJ1-1; no definite D call. The CDR3 loop spans 14 amino acids. V was trimmed by 1 base and J by 0 bases, leaving 6 bases between them. The germline gives CDR1 SGHTA, CDR2 FQGNSA. This chain's CDR3 is CASSLGQMNTEAFF. CDR3 coding DNA: TGTGCCAGCAGCTTAGGGCAGATGAACACTGAAGCTTTCTTT.

This clone occurred once. The genes are TRBV11-2 and TRBJ2-5; D might be TRBD1 or TRBD2, each matching 6 bases. V gave up 5 bases and J gave up 5 bases, with 12 bases separating them. Germline V gives CDR1 SGHAT, CDR2 FQNNGV. The CDR3 extends over 13 amino acids. The CDR3 DNA sequence: TGTGCCAGCAGCGTAGGGGGGAGGGAGACCCAGTACTTC. The encoded protein is CASSVGGRETQYF.

The genes are TRBV4-3 and TRBJ1-1; D might be TRBD1 (6 bases). Trimming took off 0 bases at V and 5 bases at J, with 13 bases between the two ends. Per germline, CDR1 LGHNA and CDR2 YSLEER. The CDR3 length is 15 residues. The CDR3 bases are TGCGCCAGCAGCCAAGACTCAGGGGCAAAAACTGAAGCTTTCTTT. Encoded protein: CASSQDSGAKTEAFF.